A single sample is the source of the 7 T cell receptor beta chains below, sequenced in a study of cytomegalovirus exposure and HLA in healthy donors. Sequencing was performed with immunoSEQ multiplex PCR; in TCRdb, only in-frame clones are kept and a portion is missing. The sample lists more than 250,000 clones; roughly 89% were seen once. Sequences were obtained from PBMCs. The origin of the receptors is a young woman in good health and CMV-seronegative.

The chain is built from TRBV5-1 and TRBJ2-1; 8 nucleotides match TRBD2. The germline V gene has CDR1 SGHRS and CDR2 YFSETQ. V was clipped by 0 bases and J by 8 bases; unmatched bases: 10. The CDR3 is 16 residues long. CDR3 sequence reads: CASSLAGSGSLDEQFF. For the CDR3, the DNA is TGCGCCAGCAGCTTGGCCGGGAGCGGGAGTTTAGATGAGCAGTTCTTC.

The chain employs TRBV5-6 and TRBJ1-2, with a possible D match to TRBD1 (6 bases). The germline V gene encodes CDR1 SGHDT and CDR2 YYEEEE. This CDR3 has 15 residues. V lost 0 bases and J 2 bases, leaving 11 bases between the germline ends. CDR3 region: CASSLGGGSNYGYTF. The CDR3 DNA is TGTGCCAGCAGCTTGGGTGGGGGCAGCAACTATGGCTACACCTTC. The full variable domain, completed using reference TRBV5-6 and TRBJ1-2, is DAGVTQSPTHLIKTRGQQVTLRCSPKSGHDTVSWYQQALGQGPQFIFQYYEEEERQRGNFPDRFSGHQFPNYSSELNVNALLLGDSALYLCASSLGGGSNYGYTFGSGTRLTVV.

Of note for this clone: At one boundary the junction diverges from the germline segment, which might be a read error. This chain connects TRBV9 to TRBJ1-5; no reliable D call. Looked up from germline, CDR1 is SGDLS and CDR2 is YYNGEE. The CDR3 sequence is 13 residues long. The CDR3 DNA reads as TGTGCCAGCAGCCCAGGCAGCACTCAGCCCCAGCATTTT. Its translation is CASSPGSTQPQHF. The variable domain in full, with the rest retrieved from reference TRBV9 and TRBJ1-5, is DSGVTQTPKHLITATGQRVTLRCSPRSGDLSVYWYQQSLDQGLQFLIQYYNGEERAKGNILERFSAQQFPDLHSELNLSSLELGDSALYFCASSPGSTQPQHFGDGTRLSIL.

This chain joins TRBV5-8 and TRBJ2-1; 11 bases are shared with TRBD2. V lost 4 bases, J lost 4 bases, and 4 bases stayed unmatched. Germline V gives CDR1 SGHTS, CDR2 YDEGEE. CDR3 size: 15 residues. The CDR3 sequence: CASSTGTSGYNEQFF. CDR3 DNA: TGTGCCAGCAGCACCGGGACTAGCGGATACAATGAGCAGTTCTTC.

The J gene is TRBJ2-7, the V gene TRBV7-9, with 7 bases fitting TRBD1. With V trimmed by 1 base and J by 2 bases, 5 bases remained unmatched. The CDR3 consists of 15 residues. Per germline, CDR1 SEHNR and CDR2 FQNEAQ (reference sequence). CDR3 DNA sequence: TGTGCCAGCAGCTTAGGGTTGGGGACAGCCTACGAGCAGTACTTC. Its protein is CASSLGLGTAYEQYF.

The V gene is TRBV29-1, the J gene TRBJ1-1, with unresolved D. Germline CDR1 SQVTM, CDR2 ANQGSEA. The V end lost 6 bases, the J end lost 0 bases, and 5 bases lay between the germline ends. The CDR3 totals 11 residues. CDR3 residues: CSVEMNTEAFF. The CDR3, as DNA: TGCAGCGTCGAGATGAACACTGAAGCTTTCTTT.

The CDR3 DNA sequence: TGTGCCAGCAGCCTATTTAAGACCGGGACAGGGGAAGAAAAACTGTTTTTT. Amino acids: CASSLFKTGTGEEKLFF. The chain has TRBV2 and TRBJ1-4; 10 positions agree with TRBD1. Trimming removed 6 bases from V and 8 bases from J; junction bases left unmatched: 15. The CDR3 loop spans 17 amino acids. The germline gives CDR1 SNHLY, CDR2 FYNNEI.